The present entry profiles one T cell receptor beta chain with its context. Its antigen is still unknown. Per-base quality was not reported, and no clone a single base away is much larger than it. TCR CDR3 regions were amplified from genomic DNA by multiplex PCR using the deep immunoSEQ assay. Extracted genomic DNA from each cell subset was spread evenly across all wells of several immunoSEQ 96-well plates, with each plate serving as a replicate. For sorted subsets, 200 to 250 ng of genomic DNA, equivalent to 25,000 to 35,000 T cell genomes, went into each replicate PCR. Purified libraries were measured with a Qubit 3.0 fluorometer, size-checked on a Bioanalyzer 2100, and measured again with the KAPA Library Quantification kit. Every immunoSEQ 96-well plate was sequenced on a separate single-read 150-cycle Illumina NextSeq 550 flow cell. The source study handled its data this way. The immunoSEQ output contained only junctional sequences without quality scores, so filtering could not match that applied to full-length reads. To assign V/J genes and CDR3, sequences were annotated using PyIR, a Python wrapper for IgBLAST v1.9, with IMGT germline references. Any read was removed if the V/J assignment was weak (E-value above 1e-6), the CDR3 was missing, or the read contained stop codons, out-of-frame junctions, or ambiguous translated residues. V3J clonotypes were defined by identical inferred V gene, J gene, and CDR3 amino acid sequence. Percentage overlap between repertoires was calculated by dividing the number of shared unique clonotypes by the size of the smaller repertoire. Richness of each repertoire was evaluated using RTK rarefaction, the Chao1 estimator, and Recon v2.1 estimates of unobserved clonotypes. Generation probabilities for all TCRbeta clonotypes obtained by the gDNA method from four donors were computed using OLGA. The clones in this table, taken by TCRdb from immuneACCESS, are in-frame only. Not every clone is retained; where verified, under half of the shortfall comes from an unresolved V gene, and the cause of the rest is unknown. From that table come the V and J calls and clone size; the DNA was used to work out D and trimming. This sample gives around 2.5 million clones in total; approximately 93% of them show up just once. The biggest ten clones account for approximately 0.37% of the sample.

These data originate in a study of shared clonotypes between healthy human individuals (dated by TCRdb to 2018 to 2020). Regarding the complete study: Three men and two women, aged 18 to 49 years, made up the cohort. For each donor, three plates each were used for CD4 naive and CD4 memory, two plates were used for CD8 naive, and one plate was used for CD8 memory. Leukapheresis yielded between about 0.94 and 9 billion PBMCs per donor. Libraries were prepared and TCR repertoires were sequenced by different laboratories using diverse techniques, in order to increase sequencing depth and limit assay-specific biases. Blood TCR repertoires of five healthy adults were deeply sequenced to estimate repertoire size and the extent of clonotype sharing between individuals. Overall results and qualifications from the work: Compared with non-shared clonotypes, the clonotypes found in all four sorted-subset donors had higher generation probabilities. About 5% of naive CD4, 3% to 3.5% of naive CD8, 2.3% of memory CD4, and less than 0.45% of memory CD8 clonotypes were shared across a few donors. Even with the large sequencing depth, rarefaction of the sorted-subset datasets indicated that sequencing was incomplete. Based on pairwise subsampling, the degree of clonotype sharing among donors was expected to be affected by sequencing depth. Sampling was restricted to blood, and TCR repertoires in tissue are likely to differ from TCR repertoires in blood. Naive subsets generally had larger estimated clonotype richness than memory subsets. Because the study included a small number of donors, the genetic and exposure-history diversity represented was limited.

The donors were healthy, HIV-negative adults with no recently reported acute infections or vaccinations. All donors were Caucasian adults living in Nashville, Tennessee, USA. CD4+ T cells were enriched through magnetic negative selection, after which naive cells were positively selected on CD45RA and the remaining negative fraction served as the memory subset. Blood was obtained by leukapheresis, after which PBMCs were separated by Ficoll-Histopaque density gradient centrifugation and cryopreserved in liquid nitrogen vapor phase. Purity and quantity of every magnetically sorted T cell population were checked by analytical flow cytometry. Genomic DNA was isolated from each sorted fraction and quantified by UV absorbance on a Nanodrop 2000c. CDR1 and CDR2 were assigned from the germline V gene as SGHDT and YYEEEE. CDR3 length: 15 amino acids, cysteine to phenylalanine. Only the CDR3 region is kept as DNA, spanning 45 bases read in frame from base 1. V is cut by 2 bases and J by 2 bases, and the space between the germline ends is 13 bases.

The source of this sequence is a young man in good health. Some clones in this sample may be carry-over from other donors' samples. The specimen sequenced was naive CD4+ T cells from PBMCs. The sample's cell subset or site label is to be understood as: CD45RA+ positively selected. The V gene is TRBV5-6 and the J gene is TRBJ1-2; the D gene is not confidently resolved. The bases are TGTGCCAGCAGCTTACTTCGGTCTGGGAACTATGGCTACACCTTC. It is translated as CASSLLRSGNYGYTF.